A selection of T cell receptor beta chains follows, all from one sample in a study of blood T cell repertoires in COVID-19. Some clones are missing from TCRdb's copy, which holds only in-frame ones; the method was immunoSEQ multiplex PCR. The sample shows approximately 240,000 clones, around 85% of them seen only once. The sequenced sample was peripheral blood. Receptors originate from a woman in her thirties who had recovered from COVID-19. CDR3s leave out the opening cysteine and the closing phenylalanine or tryptophan.

TRBV4-1,ASSPGTGSYEQY
TRBV4-3,ASSPRGLGYGYT
TRBV2,ASRAGVGKTEAF
TRBV7-6,ASSPQLAGGHYNEQF
TRBV18,ASSPANSYNSPLH
TRBV10-3,AISESEGDGYT
TRBV25-1,ASNSALAGSEQY
TRBV6-2/TRBV6-3,ASSLTGLRYNEQF
TRBV2,ASSYGLAGLQETQY
TRBV7-8,ASSLETGGVGEAF
TRBV7-9,ASSSHTGYNEQF
TRBV3-1/TRBV3-2,ASSQDLNQPQH
TRBV3-1/TRBV3-2,ASSRRGQVPYEQY